Each of the 27 T cell receptor beta chains below was sequenced from the same sample in a study of blood T cell repertoires in COVID-19. TCRdb's table, derived via immunoSEQ multiplex PCR, lists solely in-frame clones and lacks some. The repertoire has about 100,000 clones, over 75% of them found once; the top ten carry roughly 4.1%. Specimen: peripheral blood. The receptor set was obtained from a woman between 70 and 85 years old with acute or convalescent COVID-19.

The genes are TRBV20-1 and TRBJ1-2, with D unresolved. The V gene's germline CDR1 is DFQATT and CDR2 SNEGSKA (reference sequence). Between the trimmed V and J ends, which lost 3 bases and 3 bases, there was a span of 5 bases. The length of the CDR3 is 11 residues. The CDR3 DNA follows: TGCAGTGCTAGGAGTGACTATGGCTACACCTTC. Residues: CSARSDYGYTF.

This clone was observed a single time. The chain uses TRBV9 and TRBJ1-6; D possibly corresponds to TRBD1 (5 bases). V was clipped by 4 bases and J by 6 bases, with 11 bases between them. CDR3 length equals 14 residues. The germline CDR1 and CDR2 sequences are SGDLS and YYNGEE. CDR3 bases: TGTGCCAGCAGCCCTACAGGTTTTAATTCACCCCTCCACTTT. Its protein product is CASSPTGFNSPLHF.

This chain uses TRBV7-8 with TRBJ2-7, with D possibly matching TRBD1 (6 bases). The CDR3 runs 14 residues. V shed 2 bases and J shed 1 base, with 9 bases lying between them. The germline CDR1 and CDR2 sequences are SGHVS and FQNEAQ. DNA for the CDR3: TGTGCCAGCAGCTTACAGGGGTTTTCCTACGAGCAGTACTTC. Its translation: CASSLQGFSYEQYF.

This chain connects TRBV4-1 to TRBJ2-3; 10 bases fit TRBD2. Germline V gives CDR1 MGHRA, CDR2 YSYEKL. V lost 3 bases and J lost 4; bases outside the gene matches: 7. This CDR3 has 16 residues. CDR3 sequence (DNA): TGCGCCAGCAGCCAGATGCAAGCGGGAGGGGCAGATACGCAGTATTTT. Translating gives CASSQMQAGGADTQYF.

This chain joins TRBV6-2 or TRBV6-3 and TRBJ2-1, with 8 bases identical to TRBD1. The germline gives CDR1 MNHEY, CDR2 SVGEGT. This CDR3 is built from 15 residues. Trimming at V came to 1 base and at J to 8 bases, leaving 7 bases not matched to a gene. CDR3 sequence reads: CASSYLAGGRYEQFF. CDR3 coding DNA: TGTGCCAGCAGTTACTTGGCAGGGGGCAGGTATGAGCAGTTCTTC.

The chain couples TRBV28 to TRBJ1-2; TRBD1 matches 7 bases. This CDR3 region has 14 residues. CDR1 is MDHEN, CDR2 SYDVKM, per germline. Germline trimming cut 5 bases from V and 9 bases from J; bases unmatched to any gene: 12. This CDR3 is CASSPGQAANSYTF. In DNA, the CDR3 is TGTGCCAGCAGTCCCGGACAGGCCGCCAATAGCTACACCTTC.

V gene TRBV7-9 combines with J gene TRBJ2-4, with D unresolved. CDR1 SEHNR and CDR2 FQNEAQ come from the germline V gene (reference sequence). V was pared by 5 bases and J by 8 bases, with 13 bases between. The CDR3 loop spans 13 amino acids. DNA for the CDR3: TGTGCCAGCAGCAATTACAACCAGGACATTCAGTACTTC. It encodes CASSNYNQDIQYF.

The chain has TRBV4-1 and TRBJ1-2, with a tentative D call TRBD1 (6 bases). V was trimmed by 5 bases and J by 5 bases, leaving 18 bases between them. Germline CDR1 MGHRA, CDR2 YSYEKL. The CDR3 contains 15 residues. CDR3 nucleotide sequence: TGCGCCAGCAGCTCTACGACAGGCCTGGGGTATGGCTACACCTTC. Amino acid sequence: CASSSTTGLGYGYTF.

The rearrangement joins TRBV20-1 to TRBJ1-2; D ambiguous. The length of the CDR3 is 11 residues. The V gene's germline CDR1 is DFQATT and CDR2 SNEGSKA (reference sequence). V lost 3 bases and J 4 bases, leaving 6 bases between the germline ends. Written as DNA, the CDR3 is TGCAGTGCTAGTCGGAGCTATGGCTACACCTTC. Amino acids: CSASRSYGYTF.

This clone was detected once. This rearrangement joins TRBV6-2 or TRBV6-3 to TRBJ2-3; TRBD2 aligns across 14 bases. V gave up 5 bases and J gave up 4 bases; unmatched junction bases: 5. Germline CDR1 reads MNHEY; CDR2 reads SVGEGT. This CDR3 region has 16 residues. CDR3 sequence (DNA): TGTGCCAGCAGTGCCCGACTAGCGGGGGGGCCAGATACGCAGTATTTT. Protein sequence: CASSARLAGGPDTQYF.

The chain links TRBV27 to TRBJ2-7, with D perhaps matching TRBD1 (7 bases). There are 13 residues in the CDR3. Germline CDR1 reads MNHEY; CDR2 reads SMNVEV (reference sequence). V was clipped by 5 bases and J by 3 bases, with 11 bases between them. CDR3 amino acids: CASSLQGGYEQYF. The CDR3 DNA reads TGTGCCAGCAGTCTCCAGGGGGGCTACGAGCAGTACTTC.

The chain links TRBV7-8 to TRBJ1-1; 9 bases are a match to TRBD1. J was trimmed by 11 bases and V by 4 bases; bases with no gene match: 8. Per the germline V gene, CDR1 is SGHVS and CDR2 is FQNEAQ. The CDR3 sequence is 13 residues long. CDR3 nucleotides: TGTGCCAGCAGCTCATGGACAGGGGAGAGCGCTTTCTTT. Translating it yields CASSSWTGESAFF.

The gene calls are TRBV2 and TRBJ2-6; the D gene is possibly TRBD1 (6 bases). Trimming took off 5 bases at V and 0 bases at J, with 11 bases between the two ends. The germline gives CDR1 SNHLY, CDR2 FYNNEI. This CDR3 spans 16 amino acids. CDR3 bases: TGTGCCAGCAGTTGGGACACGAGCTCTGGGGCCAACGTCCTGACTTTC. Residues: CASSWDTSSGANVLTF.

CDR3 protein: CASSLRLAGDEQFF. Written as DNA, the CDR3 is TGCGCCAGCAGCTTAAGACTAGCGGGGGATGAGCAGTTCTTC. V usage is TRBV5-1 and J usage is TRBJ2-1; 12 bases are a match to TRBD2. Germline V gene sequence: CDR1 SGHRS, CDR2 YFSETQ. V was clipped by 2 bases and J by 8 bases; unmatched bases: 2. The CDR3 has 14 amino acids.

The chain links TRBV7-3 to TRBJ2-5; 12 nucleotides align to TRBD2. The CDR3 extends over 16 amino acids. Germline CDR1 and CDR2: SGHTA and FQGTGA. With V trimmed by 4 bases and J by 9 bases, 12 bases remained unmatched. Here the CDR3 DNA reads TGTGCCAGCAGCTATGGGGGAGGGGCTAGCGGGAGGGCCCAGTACTTC. Its translation: CASSYGGGASGRAQYF.

The chain recombines TRBV19 with TRBJ1-4; the match to TRBD1 covers 7 bases. The CDR3 has 15 amino acids. Losses at the gene ends were 5 bases for V and 3 bases for J; bases not matched to a gene: 6. CDR1 is LNHDA, CDR2 SQIVND, per germline (reference sequence). CDR3 bases: TGTGCCAGTAGTGGGTCGACAGGGCCTAATGAAAAACTGTTTTTT. This codes for CASSGSTGPNEKLFF.

The chain joins TRBV3-1 (or the pseudogene TRBV3-2) to TRBJ1-3; 9 bases agree with TRBD1. The V and J ends lost 4 bases and 11 bases, in that order; junction bases with no gene match: 15. The germline gives CDR1 LGHDT, CDR2 YNNKEL (reference sequence). CDR3 length: 16 amino acids. CDR3 in DNA: TGTGCCAGCAGCCCCGGGACAGGGTATGGTGCATCGGCCATATATTTT. It codes for CASSPGTGYGASAIYF.

This clone was seen a few times. The CDR3: CASRITDFGGELFF. The CDR3 coding sequence is TGTGCCAGCAGAATAACCGATTTCGGCGGGGAGCTGTTTTTT. The chain has TRBV7-3 and TRBJ2-2, with no clear D. The V and J ends lost 6 bases and 7 bases respectively, with 15 bases between them. The CDR3 loop spans 14 amino acids. CDR1 and CDR2 from the germline V gene are SGHTA and FQGTGA.

This clone has a handful of counts. The sample carries other DNA sequences with the same CDR3. CDR3 coding DNA: TGTGCCAGCATACCCGGGGTCGGGGAGACCCAGTACTTC. Translating it yields CASIPGVGETQYF. J is TRBJ2-5 and V is TRBV2, with D tentatively TRBD2 (5 bases). V was shortened by 7 bases and J by 5 bases, with 14 bases between the two germline ends. The CDR3 extends over 13 amino acids. Germline V gives CDR1 SNHLY, CDR2 FYNNEI.

The sample holds a few counts of this clone. V usage is TRBV2 and J usage is TRBJ1-2; 7 bases fit TRBD1. Germline CDR1 reads SNHLY; CDR2 reads FYNNEI. With V trimmed by 6 bases and J by 0 bases, 7 bases remained unmatched. This CDR3 region has 15 residues. This chain's CDR3 is CASRENRGANYGYTF. The CDR3 nucleotides are TGTGCCAGCAGAGAAAACAGGGGTGCTAACTATGGCTACACCTTC.

The chain is built from TRBV3-1 (or the pseudogene TRBV3-2) and TRBJ2-5; TRBD2 aligns across 8 bases. V shed 4 bases and J 1 base; nucleotides not matched to a gene: 2. The CDR3 has 14 amino acids. Per the germline V gene, CDR1 is LGHDT and CDR2 is YNNKEL (reference sequence). The CDR3 nucleotides read TGTGCCAGCAGCCTGCGGGGGGCCCAAGAGACCCAGTACTTC. Its protein is CASSLRGAQETQYF.

This clone was seen once. The V call is TRBV10-3, the J call TRBJ1-3; no clear D gene. The CDR3 contains 12 residues. V lost 5 bases and J 3 bases, leaving 5 bases between the germline ends. Germline values: CDR1 ENHRY, CDR2 SYGVKD. The CDR3 nucleotides are TGTGCCATCAGTTCAGATGGAAACACCATATATTTT. It codes for CAISSDGNTIYF.

The chain combines TRBV6-5 with TRBJ1-2, with TRBD1 matching 10 bases. The CDR3 extends over 13 amino acids. Trimming cost V 7 bases and J 7 bases; bases outside gene matches: 6. CDR1 is MNHEY, CDR2 SVGAGI, per germline. The CDR3 sequence is CASTRQGATGYTF. As DNA, the CDR3 is TGTGCCAGCACGAGACAGGGGGCGACTGGCTACACCTTC.

The chain combines TRBV19 with TRBJ1-2; TRBD1 agrees at 7 bases. The CDR3 is made up of 14 amino acids. Germline V CDR1 and CDR2: LNHDA, SQIVND (reference sequence). The V segment lost 5 bases and the J segment 3 bases; nucleotides outside the gene matches: 6. DNA for the CDR3: TGTGCCAGTAGTGCTTGGGACAGCTACTATGGCTACACCTTC. This encodes CASSAWDSYYGYTF.

The gene calls are TRBV5-4 and TRBJ2-7; D possibly corresponds to TRBD2 (6 bases). The V gene's germline CDR1 is SGHNT and CDR2 YYREEE (reference sequence). V shed 5 bases and J shed 0 bases, with 18 bases lying between them. There are 16 residues in the CDR3. The CDR3 nucleotides read TGTGCCAGCAGTCCCCGGCGGGACCGAAGCTCCTACGAGCAGTACTTC. Translation gives CASSPRRDRSSYEQYF.

The chain is built from TRBV7-3 and TRBJ2-3; D possibly corresponds to TRBD1 (5 bases). The V gene lost 2 bases and the J gene lost 4 bases, with 16 bases spanning the gap. This CDR3 is 16 amino acids long. Germline assignment: CDR1 SGHTA and CDR2 FQGTGA. CDR3 DNA: TGTGCCAGCAGCTTATTTTCAGGGATCATCGCAGATACGCAGTATTTT. This sequence encodes CASSLFSGIIADTQYF.

The V and J genes are TRBV5-5 and TRBJ1-1; D call uncertain. The ends were cut back, 1 base at V and 4 bases at J, with 11 bases in the middle. The germline V gene encodes CDR1 SGHKS and CDR2 YYEKEE (reference sequence). The CDR3 sequence is 14 residues long. CDR3 protein: CASSLNFGGTEAFF. CDR3 coding DNA: TGTGCCAGCAGCTTGAACTTCGGCGGCACTGAAGCTTTCTTT.